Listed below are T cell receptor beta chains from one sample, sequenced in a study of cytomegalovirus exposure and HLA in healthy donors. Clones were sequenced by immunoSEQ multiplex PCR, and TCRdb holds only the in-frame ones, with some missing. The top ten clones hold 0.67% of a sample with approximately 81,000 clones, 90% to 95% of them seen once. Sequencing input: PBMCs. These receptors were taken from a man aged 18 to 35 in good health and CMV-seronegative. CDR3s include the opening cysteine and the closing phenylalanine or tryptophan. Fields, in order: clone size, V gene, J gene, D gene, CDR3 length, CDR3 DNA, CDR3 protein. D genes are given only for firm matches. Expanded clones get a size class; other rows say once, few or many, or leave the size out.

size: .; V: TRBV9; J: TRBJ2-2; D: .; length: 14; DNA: TGTGCCAGCAGCGTAGATTCTTTCACCGGGGAGCTGTTTTTT; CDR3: CASSVDSFTGELFF
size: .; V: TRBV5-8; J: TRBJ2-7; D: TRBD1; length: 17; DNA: TGTGCCAGCAGCTTGGTCCAGGGGGCCCCCAGGGTACACGAGCAGTACTTC; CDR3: CASSLVQGAPRVHEQYF
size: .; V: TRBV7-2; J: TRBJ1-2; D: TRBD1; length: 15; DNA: TGTGCCAGCAGCCCTTCCCCCGGGACAGGGGCCGTTGTCGCCTTC; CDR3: CASSPSPGTGAVVAF
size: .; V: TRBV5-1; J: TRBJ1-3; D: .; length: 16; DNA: TGCGCCAGCAGCCCCGAACAGACAGCTTTGGTAAACACCATATATTTT; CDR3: CASSPEQTALVNTIYF
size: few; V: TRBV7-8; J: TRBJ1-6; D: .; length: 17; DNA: TGTGCCAGCAGCTTGGTGGACACCAGCTCCTATAATTCACCCCTCCACTTT; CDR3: CASSLVDTSSYNSPLHF
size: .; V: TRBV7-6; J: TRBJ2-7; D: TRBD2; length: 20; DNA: TGTGCCAGCAGCTTTAGGCCCCCTAGGAGAACTAGCGGGAGGGACTACGAGCAGTACTTC; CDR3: CASSFRPPRRTSGRDYEQYF
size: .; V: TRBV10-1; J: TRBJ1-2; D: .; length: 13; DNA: TGCGCCAGCAGTGGCGGCACTAACTATGGCTACACCTTC; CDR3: CASSGGTNYGYTF
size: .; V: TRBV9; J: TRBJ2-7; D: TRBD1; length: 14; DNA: TGTGCCAGCAGCCCCTCGACAGGGGGAGGGGAGCAGTACTTC; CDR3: CASSPSTGGGEQYF
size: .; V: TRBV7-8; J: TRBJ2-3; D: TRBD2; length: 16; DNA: TGTGCCAGCAGCTTCTGGGCGGGGGGTAGCACAGATACGCAGTATTTT; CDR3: CASSFWAGGSTDTQYF
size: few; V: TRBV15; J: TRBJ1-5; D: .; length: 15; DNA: TGTGCCACCAGCAGAGTATCAGTGGGGGGTCAGCCCCAGCATTTT; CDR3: CATSRVSVGGQPQHF
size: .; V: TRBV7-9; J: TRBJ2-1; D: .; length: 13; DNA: TGTGCCAGCAGCCCGATCACAGGAAATGAGCAGTTCTTC; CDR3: CASSPITGNEQFF
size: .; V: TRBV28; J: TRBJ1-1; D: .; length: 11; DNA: TGTGCCAGCAGTACCGACTTGGAGGCTTTCTTT; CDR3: CASSTDLEAFF
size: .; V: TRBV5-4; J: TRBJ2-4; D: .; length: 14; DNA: TGTGCCAGCAGCTTGAACTCTGCCAAAAACATTCAGTACTTC; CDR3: CASSLNSAKNIQYF
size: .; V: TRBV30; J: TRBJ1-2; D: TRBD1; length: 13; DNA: TGTGCCTCAAACAGGGGTATTAGGAGCGGCTACACCTTC; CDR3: CASNRGIRSGYTF
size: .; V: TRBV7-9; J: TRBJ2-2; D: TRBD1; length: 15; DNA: TGTGCCAGCAGCCGCGACAGGGCGAACACCGGGGAGCTGTTTTTT; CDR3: CASSRDRANTGELFF
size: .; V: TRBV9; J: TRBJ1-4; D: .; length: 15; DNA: TGTGCCAGCAGCAGCCTCGGGAACCTTAATGAAAAACTGTTTTTT; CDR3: CASSSLGNLNEKLFF
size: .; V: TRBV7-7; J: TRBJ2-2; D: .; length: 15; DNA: TGTGCTAGCAGCTTAGACAGGTCGGGCACCGGGGAGCTGTTTTTT; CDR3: CASSLDRSGTGELFF
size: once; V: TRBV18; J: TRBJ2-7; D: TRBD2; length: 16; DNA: TGTGCCAGCTCACCACCGACGGGGGGAAACTCCTACGAGCAGTACTTC; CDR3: CASSPPTGGNSYEQYF
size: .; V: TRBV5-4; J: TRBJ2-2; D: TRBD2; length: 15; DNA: TGTGCCAGCAGCTTAGCGGGAGAAGAGTCCGGGGAGCTGTTTTTT; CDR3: CASSLAGEESGELFF
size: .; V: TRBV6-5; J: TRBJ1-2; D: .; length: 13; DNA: TGTGCCAGCAGTTATAAGGGGAACTATGGCTACACCTTC; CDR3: CASSYKGNYGYTF
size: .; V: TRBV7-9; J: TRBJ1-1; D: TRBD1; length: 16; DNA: TGTGCCAGCAGCTTGGGGCCTCTCCGGGACAGCAAAGGAGCTTTCTTT; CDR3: CASSLGPLRDSKGAFF
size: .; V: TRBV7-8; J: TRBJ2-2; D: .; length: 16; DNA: TGTGCCAGCAGCATGGGACTGTTCATAATCCCCGGGGAGCTGTTTTTT; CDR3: CASSMGLFIIPGELFF
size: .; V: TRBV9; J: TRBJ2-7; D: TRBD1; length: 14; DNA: TGTGCCAGCAGCGGCCGGGACAGTACCTACGAGCAGTACTTC; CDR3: CASSGRDSTYEQYF